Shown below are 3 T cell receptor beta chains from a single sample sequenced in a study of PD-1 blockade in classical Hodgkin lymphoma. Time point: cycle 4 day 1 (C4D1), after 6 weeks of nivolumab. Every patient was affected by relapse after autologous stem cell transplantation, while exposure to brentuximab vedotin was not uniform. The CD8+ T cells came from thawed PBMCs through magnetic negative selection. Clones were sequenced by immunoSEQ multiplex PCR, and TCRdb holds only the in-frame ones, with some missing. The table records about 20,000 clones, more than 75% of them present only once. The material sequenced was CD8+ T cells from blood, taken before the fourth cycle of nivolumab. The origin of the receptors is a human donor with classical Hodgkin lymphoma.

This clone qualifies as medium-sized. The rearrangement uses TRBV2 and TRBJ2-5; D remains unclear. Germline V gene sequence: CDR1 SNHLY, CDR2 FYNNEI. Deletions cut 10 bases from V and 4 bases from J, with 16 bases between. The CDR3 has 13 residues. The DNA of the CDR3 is TGTGCCATCACAATCGGGTACCGAGAGACCCAGTACTTC. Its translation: CAITIGYRETQYF.

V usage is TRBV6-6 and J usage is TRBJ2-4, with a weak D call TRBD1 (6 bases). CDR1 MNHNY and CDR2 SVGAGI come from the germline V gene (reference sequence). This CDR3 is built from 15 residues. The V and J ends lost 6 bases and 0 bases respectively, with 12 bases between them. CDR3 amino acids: CASSVTGLAKNIQYF. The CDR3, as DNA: TGTGCCAGCAGCGTGACAGGTCTAGCCAAAAACATTCAGTACTTC.

The CDR3 loop is CASSVPLEGSNTGELFF. CDR3 in DNA: TGTGCCAGCAGCGTACCTCTCGAGGGGAGTAACACCGGGGAGCTGTTTTTT. This sequence joins TRBV9 and TRBJ2-2; either TRBD1 or TRBD2 may supply D (5 bases each). This CDR3 comprises 17 residues. CDR1 and CDR2 from the germline V gene are SGDLS and YYNGEE. Trimming left V 1 base short and J 2 bases short, with 15 bases between.